Included here is one T cell receptor (beta chain) sequence, with context. Its matching antigen is unknown. This sample is part of a study of T cells in Graves' hyperthyroidism and ophthalmopathy. Overall study: Blood from the periphery was taken at initial diagnosis, before any treatment. Study-level findings and limits: Most expanded thyroid clonotypes above 0.001 recurred in blood. The model's output predicted ophthalmopathy at a median of 6.5 months prior to onset.

The CDR3 spans 14 residues. Germline assignment: CDR1 SGHAT and CDR2 FQNNGV. V lost 5 bases, J lost 6 bases, and 8 bases stayed unmatched. There were TCR beta CDR3 regions amplified from RNA transcripts. First-round RT-PCR of the TCR CDR3 relied on the HTBI primer set. TCRdb re-analysed the multiplex PCR reads in MiXCR, keeping a single row per CDR3 protein. Altogether around 400,000 distinct CDR3 sequences are present, 20% to 25% being singletons, with the ten largest covering over 70%. Patients aged 18 to 65 had newly diagnosed hyperthyroidism lasting under 2 months. The sample was blood. The chain is built from TRBV11-2 and TRBJ1-1; 8 bases map to TRBD1. This TCR derives from a man aged 45-65 years with Graves' hyperthyroidism. The CDR3 nucleotides are TGTGCCAGCAGCACAGGGGGTTTTACCTCTGAAGCTTTCTTT. Its translation: CASSTGGFTSEAFF.